Below are 21 T cell receptor beta chains sequenced from a single sample in a study of human T cells and chemical hapten exposure. In TCRdb, the RACE reads were re-called with MiXCR into one record per CDR3 protein. The repertoire includes a few hundred thousand distinct CDR3 sequences, about 6.3% of them detected once, and about 5.6% sits in the top ten. Time point given: patch test 2, 6 weeks after DPC sensitization. Treatment indicated: therapeutic diphenylcyclopropenone sensitization with weekly scalp DPC. This specimen was whole blood, taken in connection with sensitization to the hapten diphenylcyclopropenone (DPC). The receptors stem from a woman between 18 and 30 years old with alopecia areata. Some clones in this sample may be carry-over from other donors' samples.

This clonotype was seen a few times. The J gene is TRBJ1-1, the V gene TRBV20-1; D is uncertain. Trimming cost V 2 bases and J 1 base, with 8 bases left between them. Germline V gene data show CDR1 as DFQATT and CDR2 as SNEGSKA (reference sequence). This CDR3 comprises 13 residues. This CDR3 reads CSARQASNTEAFF. CDR3 in DNA: TGCAGTGCTAGACAGGCCTCGAACACTGAAGCTTTCTTT.

The genes are TRBV4-2 and TRBJ1-4, with a possible D match to TRBD1 (5 bases). V gave up 4 bases and J gave up 7 bases, with 16 bases separating them. The CDR3 consists of 15 residues. Looked up from germline, CDR1 is LGHNA and CDR2 is YNFKEQ. The CDR3 here is CASSPDRGLGEKLFF. Here the CDR3 DNA reads TGTGCCAGCAGCCCAGATCGGGGCCTGGGTGAAAAACTGTTTTTT.

This clonotype is labeled as large (0.1 to 1%). The chain joins TRBV3-1 to TRBJ2-1, with D tentatively TRBD1 or TRBD2 (5 bases each). CDR1 is LGHDT and CDR2 is YNNKEL in the germline V gene (reference sequence). Trimming took 4 bases from V and 6 from J, leaving 10 bases between them. CDR3 length: 13 residues. CDR3 amino acids: CASSPLRGNEQFF. Written as DNA, the CDR3 is TGTGCCAGCAGCCCCCTGAGGGGCAATGAGCAGTTCTTC.

This clonotype was counted a few times. V gene TRBV6-1 combines with J gene TRBJ2-7, with D maybe TRBD2 (5 bases). Trimming cost V 7 bases and J 5 bases, with 12 bases left between them. The CDR3 has 12 residues. Looked up from germline, CDR1 is MNHNS and CDR2 is SASEGT. The CDR3 reads CASTPGNNEQYF. CDR3 sequence (DNA): TGTGCCAGCACCCCCGGGAATAACGAGCAGTACTTC.

This clonotype occurred many times. CDR3 sequence (DNA): TGTGCCAGCAGCCAAGATGCTGGGAGGAGCAATCAGCCCCAGCATTTT. It specifies CASSQDAGRSNQPQHF. V is TRBV4-2 and J is TRBJ1-5, with D unclear. The CDR3 length is 16 residues. V was pared by 0 bases and J by 1 base, with 10 bases between. Germline values: CDR1 LGHNA, CDR2 YNFKEQ.

This clonotype came up a few times. The chain combines TRBV20-1 with TRBJ2-7, with TRBD1 identical over 7 bases. The CDR3 consists of 14 residues. The trim removed 0 bases at V and 2 bases at J, leaving 4 bases unmatched. Germline V gene data show CDR1 as DFQATT and CDR2 as SNEGSKA (reference sequence). The CDR3 DNA is TGCAGTGCTAGAGATGGGACAGAAACCTACGAGCAGTACTTC. Residues: CSARDGTETYEQYF.

In this sample, this clonotype turned up many times. V gene TRBV2 combines with J gene TRBJ2-4, with D perhaps being TRBD1 or TRBD2 (7 bases each). The CDR3 has 14 residues. V lost 8 bases to trimming and J lost 6 bases, with 17 bases between them. Germline V gene data show CDR1 as SNHLY and CDR2 as FYNNEI. CDR3: CASATGLAGNIQYF. CDR3 bases: TGTGCCAGCGCGACAGGGTTAGCGGGAAACATTCAGTACTTC.

Many counts were recorded for this clonotype. This rearrangement joins TRBV4-1 to TRBJ2-6, with 8 nucleotides matching TRBD1. This CDR3 region has 18 residues. The trim removed 5 bases at V and 2 bases at J, leaving 11 bases unmatched. Germline V gene lookup returns CDR1 MGHRA and CDR2 YSYEKL. The CDR3 reads CASSSRMDRVTGANVLTF. CDR3 bases: TGCGCCAGCAGCTCCCGGATGGACAGGGTAACTGGGGCCAACGTCCTGACTTTC.

This clonotype showed up just a few times. V and J are TRBV13 and TRBJ1-1; 7 bases align to TRBD1. V was pared by 6 bases and J by 3 bases, with 7 bases of the junction left unmatched. In germline, CDR1 is PRHDT, CDR2 FYEKMQ (reference sequence). The CDR3 runs 14 residues. This CDR3 reads CASRLRGLDTEAFF. The CDR3, as DNA: TGTGCCAGCAGACTCAGGGGGTTGGACACTGAAGCTTTCTTT.

As for this clonotype: A much bigger clone sits one base away, suggesting this may be a read error. The chain links TRBV7-9 to TRBJ1-2, with a possible D match to TRBD1 (5 bases). Per the germline V gene, CDR1 is SEHNR and CDR2 is FQNEAQ (reference sequence). This CDR3 contains 13 residues. In nucleotides, the CDR3 is TGTGTCAGCTGCCGAGACAGCCTCTATGGCTACACCTTC. The encoded protein is CVSCRDSLYGYTF.

The sample holds a few counts of this clonotype. CDR3 in amino acids: CASSYPTSGGTGTQYF. The CDR3 nucleotides read TGTGCCAGCAGCTACCCGACTAGCGGGGGGACTGGTACGCAGTATTTT. This rearrangement joins TRBV7-9 to TRBJ2-3; 13 nucleotides agree with TRBD2. Losses at the gene ends were 4 bases for V and 8 bases for J; bases not matched to a gene: 9. The length of the CDR3 is 16 residues. Per the germline V gene, CDR1 is SEHNR and CDR2 is FQNEAQ (reference sequence).

This clonotype was detected only a few times. This chain joins TRBV3-1 and TRBJ2-7; D is undetermined. Germline loops: CDR1 LGHDT, CDR2 YNNKEL (reference sequence). CDR3 length: 12 amino acids. Trimming pared 4 bases from V and 6 bases from J, leaving 10 bases between. The CDR3 protein is CASSLATGEQYF. The CDR3 DNA reads TGTGCCAGCAGCCTTGCTACCGGCGAGCAGTACTTC.

The sample holds many counts of this clonotype. V usage is TRBV7-9 and J usage is TRBJ1-1; weak D call: TRBD1 (5 bases). Germline CDR1 reads SEHNR; CDR2 reads FQNEAQ (reference sequence). The CDR3 is 15 amino acids. The V end was cut by 5 bases, the J end by 5 bases, with 18 bases between. CDR3 region: CASSQTGAGPTEAFF. In DNA form, the CDR3 reads TGTGCCAGCAGCCAAACCGGGGCAGGGCCAACTGAAGCTTTCTTT.

In its sample, this clonotype was seen many times. The rearrangement links TRBV7-9 to TRBJ2-1; 12 nucleotides line up with TRBD2. CDR3 length: 18 residues. CDR1 and CDR2 from the germline V gene are SEHNR and FQNEAQ (reference sequence). V lost 5 bases, J lost 4 bases, and 12 bases stayed unmatched. The CDR3 sequence is CASSPLAGGYPLYNEQFF. The CDR3 bases are TGTGCCAGCAGCCCGCTAGCGGGGGGGTACCCCCTATACAATGAGCAGTTCTTC.

The rearrangement joins TRBV6-5 to TRBJ2-3; maybe TRBD1 (6 bases). V was pared by 5 bases and J by 7 bases, with 13 bases between. The CDR3 has 13 amino acids. Germline CDR1 and CDR2: MNHEY and SVGAGI. CDR3 loop: CASSTGSSYTQYF. In DNA form, the CDR3 reads TGTGCCAGCAGTACAGGGAGTTCCTATACGCAGTATTTT.

In its sample, this clonotype was seen a few times. The V gene is TRBV7-9, the J gene TRBJ1-1, with TRBD1 matching over 7 bases. Germline lookup yields CDR1 SEHNR and CDR2 FQNEAQ (reference sequence). This CDR3 region has 15 residues. J lost 1 base, V lost 1 base, and 3 bases had no gene match. The CDR3 DNA reads TGTGCCAGCAGCTTAGGCCGGACAGGGAACACTGAAGCTTTCTTT. It is translated as CASSLGRTGNTEAFF.

This clonotype was seen only a few times. This chain links TRBV7-2 with TRBJ1-4; D remains unclear. The germline V gene has CDR1 SGHTA and CDR2 FQGNSA. The V and J ends lost 5 bases and 5 bases respectively, with 12 bases between them. The CDR3 spans 14 residues. The CDR3 DNA sequence: TGTGCCAGCAGCACTGGACTCCGGAATGAAAAACTGTTTTTT. Translating it yields CASSTGLRNEKLFF. The complete variable domain, with remaining parts taken from reference TRBV7-2 and TRBJ1-4, reads GAGVSQSPSNKVTEKGKDVELRCDPISGHTALYWYRQSLGQGLEFLIYFQGNSAPDKSGLPSDRFSAERTGGSVSTLTIQRTQQEDSAVYLCASSTGLRNEKLFFGSGTQLSVL.

The chain links TRBV3-1 to TRBJ2-6; no reliable D call. CDR3 length: 16 amino acids. Germline CDR1 LGHDT, CDR2 YNNKEL (reference sequence). Trimming cost V 0 bases and J 0 bases, with 6 bases left between them. The CDR3 protein is CASSQESGSGANVLTF. The DNA for the CDR3 is TGTGCCAGCAGCCAAGAGTCGGGCTCTGGGGCCAACGTCCTGACTTTC.

There are many counts of this clonotype. The rearrangement links TRBV20-1 to TRBJ1-6, with D perhaps matching TRBD1 (6 bases). The CDR3 sequence is 15 residues long. Germline lookup yields CDR1 DFQATT and CDR2 SNEGSKA (reference sequence). Trimming pared 0 bases from V and 10 bases from J, leaving 16 bases between. CDR3 sequence (DNA): TGCAGTGCTAGAGATGATGAACAGGGCCGATCACCCCTCCACTTT. It encodes CSARDDEQGRSPLHF.

This clonotype was counted only a few times. The chain is built from TRBV7-6 and TRBJ2-3, with D hard to call. The CDR3 extends over 14 amino acids. Germline CDR1 is SGHVS and CDR2 is FNYEAQ. Between the trimmed V and J ends, which lost 1 base and 2 bases, there was a span of 7 bases. The CDR3 protein is CASSLGTNTDTQYF. CDR3 coding DNA: TGTGCCAGCAGCTTAGGTACCAACACAGATACGCAGTATTTT.

This rearrangement joins TRBV7-8 to TRBJ1-6; TRBD1 agrees at 9 bases. In germline, CDR1 is SGHVS, CDR2 FQNEAQ. V dropped 2 bases and J dropped 6; count of bases not matched to a gene: 2. This CDR3 spans 15 amino acids. CDR3 nucleotide sequence: TGTGCCAGCAGCTTAAGGGACAGGGCTAATTCACCCCTCCACTTT. Protein sequence: CASSLRDRANSPLHF.